Each of the 11 T cell receptor beta chains below was sequenced from the same sample in a study of T-cell reconstitution after alpha-beta-depleted transplantation in children. A TCRbeta library incorporating unique molecular identifiers was prepared. TCRdb reprocessed the PCR reads with MiXCR, giving one entry per CDR3 protein. This sample has around 580,000 distinct CDR3 sequences, with over 25% found just once. Sequences were derived from PBMCs, sampled before TCRalphabeta/CD19-depleted stem cell transplant. The receptor set was obtained from a boy in the first two years of life with Wiskott-Aldrich syndrome, due to receive a stem cell transplant.

The gene calls are TRBV10-3 and TRBJ2-5, with D perhaps TRBD2 (5 bases). The CDR3 contains 17 residues. Germline assignment: CDR1 ENHRY and CDR2 SYGVKD. Trimming pared 4 bases from V and 3 bases from J, leaving 21 bases between. CDR3 residues: CAISVGTGGPFKETQYF. CDR3 DNA: TGTGCCATCAGTGTGGGTACCGGAGGTCCCTTTAAAGAGACCCAGTACTTC.

The V call is TRBV27, the J call TRBJ1-4; no clear D gene. Germline V gene sequence: CDR1 MNHEY, CDR2 SMNVEV (reference sequence). The V end lost 6 bases, the J end lost 8 bases, and 19 bases lay between the germline ends. The CDR3 spans 15 residues. The CDR3 spells CASSKTGPNGEKLFF. The CDR3 nucleotides read TGTGCCAGCAGCAAAACCGGGCCCAATGGAGAAAAACTGTTTTTT.

This clonotype was detected a few times. The chain uses TRBV6-1 and TRBJ1-1; 10 nucleotides agree with TRBD1. V lost 4 bases, J lost 5 bases, and 4 bases stayed unmatched. Germline V gives CDR1 MNHNS, CDR2 SASEGT. The CDR3 runs to 14 residues. As DNA, the CDR3 is TGTGCCAGCAGTGGCGACAGGGGGCTGACTGAAGCTTTCTTT. Translating gives CASSGDRGLTEAFF.

This chain links TRBV5-1 with TRBJ2-5; the D is unclear. The ends were cut back, 2 bases at V and 3 bases at J, with 11 bases in the middle. The germline gives CDR1 SGHRS, CDR2 YFSETQ. CDR3 length: 14 residues. CDR3 loop: CASSFGPFEETQYF. DNA of the CDR3: TGCGCCAGCAGCTTCGGCCCGTTTGAAGAGACCCAGTACTTC.

CDR3 bases: TGCGCCAGCACCACGAACACCGGGGAGCTGTTTTTT. Translating gives CASTTNTGELFF. This sequence joins TRBV5-1 and TRBJ2-2; D gene unclear. The germline V gene has CDR1 SGHRS and CDR2 YFSETQ. The CDR3 is made up of 12 amino acids. The germline V and J ends were trimmed by 6 bases and 0 bases, with 3 bases remaining between them.

V gene TRBV24-1 combines with J gene TRBJ2-7, with D perhaps TRBD2 (6 bases). The V end lost 1 base, the J end lost 4 bases, and 13 bases lay between the germline ends. CDR3 length: 15 residues. Germline V gene sequence: CDR1 KGHDR, CDR2 SFDVKD. The CDR3 DNA sequence: TGTGCCACCAGTGATTTAAACGGGGGAAGGTACGAGCAGTACTTC. Amino acids: CATSDLNGGRYEQYF.

The rearrangement uses TRBV15 and TRBJ2-1; 13 bases align to TRBD2. CDR3 length equals 21 residues. V was pared by 1 base and J by 3 bases, with 15 bases of the junction left unmatched. Germline CDR1 is LNHNV and CDR2 is YYDKDF (reference sequence). The CDR3 sequence is CATSRGPGLAGYVVLYNEQFF. The CDR3 DNA reads as TGTGCCACCAGCAGAGGACCGGGACTAGCGGGATATGTAGTCCTCTACAATGAGCAGTTCTTC.

The chain carries TRBV18 and TRBJ2-5, with 8 bases lining up with TRBD1. Germline V lookup: CDR1 KGHSH, CDR2 LQKENI. The CDR3 is 14 residues long. V shed 4 bases, J shed 5 bases, and the junction held 6 bases outside the gene matches. CDR3 nucleotide sequence: TGTGCCAGCTCACTTACGGACAGGGAGGAGACCCAGTACTTC. Amino acids: CASSLTDREETQYF.

This clonotype was seen more than once but under ten times. The chain joins TRBV15 to TRBJ2-4; no firm D call. From germline, CDR1 is LNHNV and CDR2 YYDKDF (reference sequence). The CDR3 is 15 residues long. V was trimmed by 7 bases and J by 0 bases, leaving 13 bases between them. CDR3 region: CATTNDRLAKNIQYF. The CDR3 coding sequence is TGTGCCACCACGAACGACCGTCTAGCCAAAAACATTCAGTACTTC.

This clonotype was recorded a few times. This chain connects TRBV12-3 or TRBV12-4 to TRBJ2-7; a weak D match, TRBD1 (5 bases). The V gene lost 2 bases and the J gene lost 6 bases, with 8 bases spanning the gap. This CDR3 comprises 12 residues. The DNA of the CDR3 is TGTGCCAGCAGTTTAAGGGGATTCGAGCAGTACTTC. Translating it yields CASSLRGFEQYF.

This clonotype was observed a handful of times. CDR3 protein: CAIRGQGGAGANVLTF. The DNA of the CDR3 is TGTGCCATCAGGGGACAGGGTGGGGCTGGGGCCAACGTCCTGACTTTC. The gene calls are TRBV10-3 and TRBJ2-6; 9 nucleotides align to TRBD1. The CDR3 is made up of 16 amino acids. V shed 6 bases, J shed 2 bases, and the junction held 5 bases outside the gene matches. In germline, CDR1 is ENHRY, CDR2 SYGVKD.